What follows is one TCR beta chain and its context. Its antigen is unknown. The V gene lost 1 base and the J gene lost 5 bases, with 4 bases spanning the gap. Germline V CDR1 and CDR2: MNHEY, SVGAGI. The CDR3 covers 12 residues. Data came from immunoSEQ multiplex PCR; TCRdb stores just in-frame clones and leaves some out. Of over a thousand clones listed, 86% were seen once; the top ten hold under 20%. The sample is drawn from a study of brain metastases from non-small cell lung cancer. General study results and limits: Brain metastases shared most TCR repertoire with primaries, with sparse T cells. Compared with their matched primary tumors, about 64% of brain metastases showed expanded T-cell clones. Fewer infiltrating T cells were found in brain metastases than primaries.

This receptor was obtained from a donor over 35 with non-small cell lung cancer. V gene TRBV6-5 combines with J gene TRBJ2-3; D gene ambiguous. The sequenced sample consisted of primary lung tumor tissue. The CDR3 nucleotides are TGTGCCAGCAGTTACTTCGAAGATACGCAGTATTTT. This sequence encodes CASSYFEDTQYF.